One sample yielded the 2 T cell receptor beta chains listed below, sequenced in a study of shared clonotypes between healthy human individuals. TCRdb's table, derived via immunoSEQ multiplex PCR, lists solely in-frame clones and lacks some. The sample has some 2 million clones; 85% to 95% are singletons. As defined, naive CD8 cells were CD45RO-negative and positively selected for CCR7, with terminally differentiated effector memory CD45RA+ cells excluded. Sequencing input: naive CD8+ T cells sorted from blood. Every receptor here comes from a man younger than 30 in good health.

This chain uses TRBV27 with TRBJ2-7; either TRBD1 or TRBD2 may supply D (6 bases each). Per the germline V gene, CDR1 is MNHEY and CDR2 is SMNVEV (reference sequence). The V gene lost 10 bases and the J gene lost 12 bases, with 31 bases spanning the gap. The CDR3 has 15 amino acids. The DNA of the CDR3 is TGTGCCACGAGGGGGGCGAAGGCCCTAATTCAACCCACGTACTTC. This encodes CATRGAKALIQPTYF.

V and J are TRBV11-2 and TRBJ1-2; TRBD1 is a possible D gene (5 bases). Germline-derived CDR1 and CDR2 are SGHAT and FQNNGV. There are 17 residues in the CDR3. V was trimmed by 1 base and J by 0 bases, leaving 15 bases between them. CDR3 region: CASSLVNWGRSNYGYTF. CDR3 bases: TGTGCCAGCAGCTTAGTGAATTGGGGACGTTCTAACTATGGCTACACCTTC.